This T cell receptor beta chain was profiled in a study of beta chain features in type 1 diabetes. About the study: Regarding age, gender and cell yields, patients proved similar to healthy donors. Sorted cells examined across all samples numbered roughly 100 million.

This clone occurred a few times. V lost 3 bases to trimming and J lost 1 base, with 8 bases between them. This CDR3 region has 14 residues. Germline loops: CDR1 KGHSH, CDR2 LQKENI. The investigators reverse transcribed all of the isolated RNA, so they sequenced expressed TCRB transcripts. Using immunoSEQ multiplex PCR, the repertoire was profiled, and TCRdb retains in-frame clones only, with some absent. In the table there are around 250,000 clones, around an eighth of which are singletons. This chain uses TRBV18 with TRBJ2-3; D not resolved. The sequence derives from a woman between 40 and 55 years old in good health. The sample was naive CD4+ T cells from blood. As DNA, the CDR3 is TGTGCCAGCTCACCTCTAGAGGGCACAGATACGCAGTATTTT. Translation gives CASSPLEGTDTQYF.